These 16 T cell receptor beta chains were sequenced from one sample in a study of blood T cells in healthy people across ages. Next came a second PCR, run for about 7 to 11 cycles, which used a sample-barcoded 5' primer along with a J-beta primer mix. TCRdb used MiXCR to reprocess the 5' RACE reads, holding one entry per CDR3 protein. This sample has around 1,800,000 distinct CDR3 sequences, with around 42% found just once. The sample consisted of blood. These receptors all come from a human donor in good health.

V gene TRBV4-1 combines with J gene TRBJ2-3; D gene ambiguous. This CDR3 is built from 16 residues. The ends were cut back, 4 bases at V and 0 bases at J, with 14 bases in the middle. In germline, CDR1 is MGHRA, CDR2 YSYEKL. DNA for the CDR3: TGCGCCAGCAGCCGCATGGTTCAAGGCAGCACAGATACGCAGTATTTT. Translating it yields CASSRMVQGSTDTQYF.

This clonotype was seen a few times. The J gene is TRBJ2-7, the V gene TRBV5-1, with 10 bases matching TRBD2. Trimming took 2 bases from V and 9 from J; bases not matched to a gene: 5. Germline V lookup: CDR1 SGHRS, CDR2 YFSETQ. This CDR3 has 13 amino acids. The CDR3 DNA is TGCGCCAGCAGCTTACTAGCGGGGCGCGGGCAGTACTTC. It specifies CASSLLAGRGQYF.

This clonotype was seen only a few times. The V and J genes are TRBV2 and TRBJ1-2; maybe TRBD1 (6 bases). From germline, CDR1 is SNHLY and CDR2 FYNNEI. V shed 9 bases and J shed 5 bases, with 16 bases lying between them. This CDR3 has 13 residues. The CDR3 nucleotides read TGTGCCAGTAAGGGGGATTACGCATATGGCTACACCTTC. As protein: CASKGDYAYGYTF.

This clonotype was observed a handful of times. The chain joins TRBV11-2 to TRBJ2-7, with a tentative D call TRBD1 (6 bases). Between the trimmed V and J ends, which lost 4 bases and 3 bases, there was a span of 16 bases. The CDR3 sequence is 15 residues long. The germline V gene encodes CDR1 SGHAT and CDR2 FQNNGV. CDR3 region: CASSSREGTHYEQYF. The CDR3 region has the DNA TGTGCCAGCAGCTCCCGAGAGGGGACACACTACGAGCAGTACTTC.

V and J are TRBV29-1 and TRBJ1-1; the D gene is possibly TRBD1 (5 bases). V was trimmed by 7 bases and J by 3 bases, leaving 15 bases between them. CDR1 is SQVTM and CDR2 is ANQGSEA in the germline V gene. The CDR3 consists of 13 residues. CDR3 amino acids: CSAGGPRHTEAFF. Here the CDR3 DNA reads TGCAGCGCCGGGGGTCCCCGGCACACTGAAGCTTTCTTT.

This clonotype was detected a few times. The rearrangement uses TRBV7-9 and TRBJ2-3; D ambiguous. From germline, CDR1 is SEHNR and CDR2 FQNEAQ (reference sequence). This CDR3 region has 13 residues. V was shortened by 11 bases and J by 1 base, with 13 bases between the two germline ends. CDR3 region: CACGPPGTDTQYF. In DNA form, the CDR3 reads TGTGCCTGCGGACCCCCGGGCACAGATACGCAGTATTTT. Full variable domain (outside the CDR3, taken from reference TRBV7-9 and TRBJ2-3): DTGVSQNPRHKITKRGQNVTFRCDPISEHNRLYWYRQTLGQGPEFLTYFQNEAQLEKSRLLSDRFSAERPKGSFSTLEIQRTEQGDSAMYLCACGPPGTDTQYFGPGTRLTVL.

This clonotype was seen a handful of times. V gene TRBV4-2 combines with J gene TRBJ2-4, with D perhaps matching TRBD2 (5 bases). This CDR3 comprises 16 residues. CDR1 is LGHNA, CDR2 YNFKEQ, per germline. With 8 bases removed from V and 1 base from J, the gap between germline ends came to 18 bases. The CDR3: CASGLPDDVAKNIQYF. Written as DNA, the CDR3 is TGTGCCAGCGGACTCCCGGACGATGTGGCCAAAAACATTCAGTACTTC.

The chain combines TRBV7-2 with TRBJ2-5; 10 nucleotides align to TRBD2. The closer fit of TRBJ2-7 to the DNA end suggests the J call may be wrong. The germline V gene encodes CDR1 SGHTA and CDR2 FQGNSA. The CDR3 has 14 amino acids. The CDR3 loop is CASSPRTSGYEQYF. DNA for the CDR3: TGTGCCAGCAGCCCGCGGACTAGCGGCTACGAGCAGTACTTC.

This clonotype appeared many times. The genes are TRBV28 and TRBJ2-5; the match to TRBD2 covers 11 bases. Losses at the gene ends were 6 bases for V and 5 bases for J; bases not matched to a gene: 11. The CDR3 is made up of 16 amino acids. Per the germline V gene, CDR1 is MDHEN and CDR2 is SYDVKM. In nucleotides, the CDR3 is TGTGCCAGCAGCCGCCTGCTAGCGGGGGGTCGGGAGACCCAGTACTTC. This encodes CASSRLLAGGRETQYF. Together with reference TRBV28 and TRBJ2-5, the CDR3 gives the full variable domain: DVKVTQSSRYLVKRTGEKVFLECVQDMDHENMFWYRQDPGLGLRLIYFSYDVKMKEKGDIPEGYSVSREKKERFSLILESASTNQTSMYLCASSRLLAGGRETQYFGPGTRLLVL.

As to this clonotype: The CDR3 carries no conserved terminal phenylalanine or tryptophan, so it likely arises from a read error. V is TRBV29-1 and J is TRBJ2-1, with D unclear. Germline assignment: CDR1 SQVTM and CDR2 ANQGSEA. This CDR3 has 14 amino acids. With 4 bases removed from V and 0 bases from J, the gap between germline ends came to 10 bases. The CDR3 reads CSVVLFSSYNEQFV. The CDR3 bases are TGCAGCGTTGTGCTCTTCAGCTCCTACAATGAGCAGTTCGTC.

The rearrangement links TRBV29-1 to TRBJ1-1; perhaps TRBD1 as D (6 bases). Germline V gene lookup returns CDR1 SQVTM and CDR2 ANQGSEA. Trimming stripped 4 bases from V and 5 bases from J, with 14 bases between. This CDR3 is 13 amino acids long. The CDR3 reads CSVVTGLRTEAFF. CDR3 in DNA: TGCAGCGTTGTAACAGGGTTGAGGACTGAAGCTTTCTTT.

This clonotype appeared a few times. The chain links TRBV4-1 to TRBJ1-5; D unresolved. Germline V gives CDR1 MGHRA, CDR2 YSYEKL. The CDR3 runs 17 residues. V was cut by 0 bases and J by 3 bases, with 15 bases left in between. The CDR3 protein is CASSQDRGGSDNQPQHF. The CDR3, as DNA: TGCGCCAGCAGCCAAGATCGTGGTGGGTCGGACAATCAGCCCCAGCATTTT.

The chain carries TRBV7-3 and TRBJ2-1, with 10 bases matching TRBD2. CDR3 length: 15 amino acids. The germline V gene encodes CDR1 SGHTA and CDR2 FQGTGA. V lost 8 bases and J lost 4; bases outside the gene matches: 8. The CDR3 DNA reads TGTGCCAGCGGCCCAGGACTAGCGGAGTACAATGAGCAGTTCTTC. This codes for CASGPGLAEYNEQFF.

The V gene is TRBV3-1, the J gene TRBJ1-1; D not certain. This CDR3 is 13 amino acids long. CDR1 LGHDT and CDR2 YNNKEL come from the germline V gene (reference sequence). The V and J ends lost 0 bases and 6 bases respectively, with 8 bases between them. CDR3 in amino acids: CASSQDAGSEAFF. The CDR3 DNA is TGTGCCAGCAGCCAAGATGCCGGCTCTGAAGCTTTCTTT.

The rearrangement uses TRBV5-1 and TRBJ1-1, with 8 nucleotides matching TRBD1. Germline trimming cut 3 bases from V and 2 bases from J; bases unmatched to any gene: 9. In germline, CDR1 is SGHRS, CDR2 YFSETQ. The CDR3 loop spans 16 amino acids. In nucleotides, the CDR3 is TGCGCCAGCAGCTCCCTCACAGGGGGAGGAAACACTGAAGCTTTCTTT. Residues: CASSSLTGGGNTEAFF.

A few counts support this clonotype. The J gene is TRBJ2-5, the V gene TRBV4-1; perhaps TRBD1 as D (5 bases). The J call is doubtful: the DNA matches TRBJ2-7 better. Germline CDR1 and CDR2: MGHRA and YSYEKL. The CDR3 totals 14 residues. CDR3 DNA: TGCGCCAGCAGCCAACCGGACAACTCCTACGAGCAGTACTTC. Amino acids: CASSQPDNSYEQYF.